This TCR beta chain is drawn from a study of T cells in Graves' hyperthyroidism and ophthalmopathy. Study findings and constraints: For ophthalmopathy, model prediction preceded onset by a median approximately 6 months.

This clonotype was recorded many times. Antigen: not known. It was RNA transcripts that yielded the amplified TCR beta CDR3 regions. The TCR CDR3 first-round RT-PCR relied on the HTBI primer set. TCRdb itself ran the multiplex PCR reads through MiXCR, one entry per CDR3 protein. The sample records a few hundred thousand distinct CDR3 sequences, roughly 20% being singletons. V dropped 0 bases and J dropped 9; count of bases not matched to a gene: 5. Per germline, CDR1 MNHEY and CDR2 SMNVEV (reference sequence). There are 15 residues in the CDR3. Diagnoses rested on clinical symptoms, serum thyroxine and TRAb, thyroid ultrasound and orbital computed tomography.

V and J are TRBV27 and TRBJ2-1, with TRBD1 matching 10 bases. Sequencing was done on a sample of blood. The receptor was derived from a woman between 50 and 59 years old with Graves' hyperthyroidism. The CDR3 region has the DNA TGTGCCAGCAGTTTATCCGGGACAGGGGTTAGTGAGCAGTTCTTC. As protein: CASSLSGTGVSEQFF.